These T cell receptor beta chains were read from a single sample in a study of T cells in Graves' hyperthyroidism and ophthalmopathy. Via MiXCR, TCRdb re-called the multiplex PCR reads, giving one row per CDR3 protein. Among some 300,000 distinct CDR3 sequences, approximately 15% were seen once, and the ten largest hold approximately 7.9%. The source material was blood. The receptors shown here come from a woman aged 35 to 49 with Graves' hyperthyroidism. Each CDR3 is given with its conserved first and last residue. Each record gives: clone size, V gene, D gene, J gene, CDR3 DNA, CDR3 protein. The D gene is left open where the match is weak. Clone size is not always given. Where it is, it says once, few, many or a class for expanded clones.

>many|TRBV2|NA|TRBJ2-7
TGTGCCAGCAGTGGGCAGGGGTACGAGCAGTACTTC
CASSGQGYEQYF
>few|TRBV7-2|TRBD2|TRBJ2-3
TGTGCCAGCAGCGGGGGACTAGCGGGACGAACAGATACGCAGTATTTT
CASSGGLAGRTDTQYF
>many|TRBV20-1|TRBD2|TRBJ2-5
TGCAGTGCTAGACTAGCGGCCCTCTCGGAGACCCAGTACTTC
CSARLAALSETQYF
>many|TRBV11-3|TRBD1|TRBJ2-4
TGTGCCAGCAGCTTAGAAGGGACAGTACTAGCCAAAAACATTCAGTACTTC
CASSLEGTVLAKNIQYF
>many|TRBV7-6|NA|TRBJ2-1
TGTGCCAGCAGCCCGACTGGTGGGGGCGCGACCTACAATGAGCAGTTCTTC
CASSPTGGGATYNEQFF
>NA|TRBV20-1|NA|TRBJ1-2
TGCAGTGCTAGAGTTCTCAGAACAGGGCGCGTCTATGGCTACACCTTC
CSARVLRTGRVYGYTF
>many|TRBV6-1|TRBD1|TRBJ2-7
TGTGCCAGCAGTGTAAACAGGGGAACCTACGAGCAGTACTTC
CASSVNRGTYEQYF
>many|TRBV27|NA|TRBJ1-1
TGTGCCAGCACACACTTAGGGAACACTGAAGCTTTCTTT
CASTHLGNTEAFF
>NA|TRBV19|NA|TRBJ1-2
TGTGCCAGTACCATCGGCAGTGTCTATGGCTACACCTTC
CASTIGSVYGYTF
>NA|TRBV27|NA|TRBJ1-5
TGTGCCAGCGGTAGACAGGAGTATCAGCCCCAGCATTTT
CASGRQEYQPQHF
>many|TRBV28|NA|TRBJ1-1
TGTGCCAGCAGTTTAATTGACACTGAAGCTTTCTTT
CASSLIDTEAFF
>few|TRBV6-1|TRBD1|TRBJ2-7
TGTGCCAGCAGCAGGGGGCGCGGAGAGCAGTACTTC
CASSRGRGEQYF
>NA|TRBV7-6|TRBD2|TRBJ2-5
TGTGCCACCAGACCTCCGGGACTAGCGATTCAAGAGACCCAGTACTTC
CATRPPGLAIQETQYF
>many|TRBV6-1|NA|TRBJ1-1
TGTGCCAGCGGGCTTAGGTACACTGAAGCTTTCTTT
CASGLRYTEAFF
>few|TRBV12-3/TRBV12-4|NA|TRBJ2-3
TGTGCCAGCAGTTTTCGACGGGATACGCAGTATTTT
CASSFRRDTQYF
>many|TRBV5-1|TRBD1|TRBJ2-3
TGCGCCAGCAGCTTGCGACAGGGTGATGCGGATACGCAGTATTTT
CASSLRQGDADTQYF
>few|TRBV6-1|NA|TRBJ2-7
TGTGCCAGCAGTTCGGAGGTGAAGGGCTACGAGCAGTACTTC
CASSSEVKGYEQYF
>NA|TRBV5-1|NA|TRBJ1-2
TGCGCCAGCAGCCGCGGAAGGGATATCGGCTACACCTTC
CASSRGRDIGYTF
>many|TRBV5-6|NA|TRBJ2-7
TGTGCCAGCAGCACTCCCCGGACTTGGGGCTACGAGCAGTACTTC
CASSTPRTWGYEQYF
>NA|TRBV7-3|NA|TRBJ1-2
TGTGCCAGCAGGGCGGGAGGGACACAAGCTAACTATGGCTACACCTTC
CASRAGGTQANYGYTF
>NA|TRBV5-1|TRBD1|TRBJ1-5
TGCGCCAGCAGCCCGGGGACAGGGGCCCTCGGGTCCCAGCATTTT
CASSPGTGALGSQHF
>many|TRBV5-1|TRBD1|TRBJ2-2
TGCGCCAGCAGCCAAGACAGGGCCGGGGAGCTGTTTTTT
CASSQDRAGELFF
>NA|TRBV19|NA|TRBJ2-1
TGTGCCAGTAGTCTCAGACTAGGTTTTTACGATGAGCAGTTCTTC
CASSLRLGFYDEQFF
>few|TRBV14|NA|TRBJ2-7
TGTGCCAGCAGCCCTGACGGACCACGGTGGTACGAGCAGTACTTC
CASSPDGPRWYEQYF
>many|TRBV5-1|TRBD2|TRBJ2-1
TGCGCCAGCAGCTTTGGCGGGAGGGTGAATGAGCAGTTCTTC
CASSFGGRVNEQFF
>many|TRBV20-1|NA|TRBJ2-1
TGCAGTGCTAGAGATAGGGAGCGTAGCTCCTACAATGAGCAGTTCTTC
CSARDRERSSYNEQFF
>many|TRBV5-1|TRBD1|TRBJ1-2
TGCGCCAGCAGCGAGGGACAGGGGAGTGGGGGCTACACCTTC
CASSEGQGSGGYTF
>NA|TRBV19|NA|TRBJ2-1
TGTGCCAGTAGTATAGATTTCGGGGGCGGCGAGCAGTTCTTC
CASSIDFGGGEQFF
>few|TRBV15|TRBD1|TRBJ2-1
TGTGCCACCAGCAGAGATATAGACAGGGTGAGTGAGCAGTTCTTC
CATSRDIDRVSEQFF
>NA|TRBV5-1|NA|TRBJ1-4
TGCGCCAGCAGCCCGGCCGTGGGGGCCGAGAATGAAAAACTGTTTTTT
CASSPAVGAENEKLFF
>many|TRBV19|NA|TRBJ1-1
TGTGCCAGTAGTGTGGCAGACCTCATGAACACTGAAGCTTTCTTT
CASSVADLMNTEAFF
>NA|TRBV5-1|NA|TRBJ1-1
TGCGCCAGCAGCTCCGGGGGGGCGGACACTGAAGCTTTCTTT
CASSSGGADTEAFF
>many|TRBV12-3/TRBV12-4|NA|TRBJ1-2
TGTGCCAGCAGTTTAGGTATCGATGGCTACACCTTC
CASSLGIDGYTF
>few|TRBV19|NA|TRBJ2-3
TGTGCCAGTAGTACCATGTGGGACGTGCAAGATACGCAGTATTTT
CASSTMWDVQDTQYF
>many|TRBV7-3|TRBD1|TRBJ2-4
TGTGCCAGCAGCCCGGGACAGGGGTATGGCAAAAACATTCAGTACTTC
CASSPGQGYGKNIQYF
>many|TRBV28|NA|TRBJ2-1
TGTGCCAGCAGGGAGACAGTTTACAATGAGCAGTTCTTC
CASRETVYNEQFF
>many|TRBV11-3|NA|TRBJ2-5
TGTGCCAGCAGCTTATCTTCGGCAGCGTCTGAGGAGACCCAGTACTTC
CASSLSSAASEETQYF
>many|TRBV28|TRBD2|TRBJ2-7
TGTGCCAGCAAACTCCCCCAAGCGGGAGACGAGCAGTACTTC
CASKLPQAGDEQYF
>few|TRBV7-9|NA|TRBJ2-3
TGTGCCAGCAGCTTAAGCGGGCTAGGGGATACGCAGTATTTT
CASSLSGLGDTQYF
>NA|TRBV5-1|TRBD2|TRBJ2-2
TGCGCCAGCAGCTCGACTACTAGCGGACTCACCGGGGAGCTGTTTTTT
CASSSTTSGLTGELFF
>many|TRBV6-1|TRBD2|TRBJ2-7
TGTGCCAGCAGTGAATATGGGGGACTAGCGGGAGAATCTACCTACGAGCAGTACTTC
CASSEYGGLAGESTYEQYF
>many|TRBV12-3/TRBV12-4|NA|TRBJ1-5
TGTGCCAGCTCCCGGGACAAGTATAGCAATCAGCCCCAGCATTTT
CASSRDKYSNQPQHF
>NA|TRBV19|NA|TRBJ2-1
TGTGCCAGTAGTATGTGGGGAGCGGGTGAGCAGTTCTTC
CASSMWGAGEQFF
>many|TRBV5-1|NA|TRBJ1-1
TGCGCCAGCAGCCGACTCGACAGGAACACTGAAGCTTTCTTT
CASSRLDRNTEAFF
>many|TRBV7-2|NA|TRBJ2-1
TGTGCCAGCAGCTTAGTGGCTTCTTACAATGAGCAGTTCTTC
CASSLVASYNEQFF
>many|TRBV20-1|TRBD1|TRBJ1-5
TGCAGTGCTAGAGTGGGACAGGCTTGGAATCAGCCCCAGCATTTT
CSARVGQAWNQPQHF
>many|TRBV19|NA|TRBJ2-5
TGTGCCAGTACCGACCCTTCGGGGGCGCGGACCCAGTACTTC
CASTDPSGARTQYF
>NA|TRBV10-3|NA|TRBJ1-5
TGTGCCATTGCGCAGGGGTTCAATCAGCCCCAGCATTTT
CAIAQGFNQPQHF